Below, 6 T cell receptor beta chains from the same sample are listed, as sequenced in a study of regulatory T cells in long-lasting Graves disease. The time point denotes: newly diagnosed GD, antithyroid drugs for less than 3 months. Researchers made the TCR library from RNA that was extracted from PBMCs. To make TCR beta libraries, researchers used iRepertoire HTBI primers and Arm-PCR of CDR3 regions. TCRdb itself ran the multiplex PCR reads through MiXCR, one entry per CDR3 protein. The table records about 330,000 distinct CDR3 sequences, around 16% of them present only once. The sample was also linked to a second study, of T cells in Graves' hyperthyroidism and ophthalmopathy.

The sequences come from peripheral blood mononuclear cells (PBMCs), collected at new diagnosis, from a patient treated with antithyroid drugs. The receptor source for this set is a young woman with Graves disease.

This clonotype was recorded many times. This chain links TRBV20-1 with TRBJ2-5; D call uncertain. There are 10 residues in the CDR3. The germline CDR1 and CDR2 sequences are DFQATT and SNEGSKA (reference sequence). V was clipped by 5 bases and J by 3 bases, with 4 bases between them. CDR3 sequence reads: CSAVEETQYF. DNA for the CDR3: TGCAGTGCTGTAGAAGAGACCCAGTACTTC.

At least ten counts were recorded for this clonotype. The CDR3 spells CASSLRGSTMIEQFF. Written as DNA, the CDR3 is TGCGCCAGCAGCTTGAGAGGGAGTACAATGATCGAGCAGTTCTTC. V is TRBV5-1 and J is TRBJ2-1; possible D gene TRBD2, 5 bases. CDR1 SGHRS and CDR2 YFSETQ come from the germline V gene. Trimming left V 1 base short and J 10 bases short, with 18 bases between. This CDR3 contains 15 residues.

The rearrangement joins TRBV12-3 or TRBV12-4 to TRBJ2-2; TRBD1 matches 8 bases. CDR3 length: 15 residues. V was clipped by 2 bases and J by 4 bases; unmatched bases: 3. The CDR3 loop reads CASSLNRGSTGELFF. The CDR3 bases are TGTGCCAGCAGTTTAAACAGGGGGTCCACCGGGGAGCTGTTTTTT.

Here the CDR3 reads CASRHNTSPLHF. As DNA, the CDR3 is TGTGCCAGCAGACACAACACATCACCCCTCCACTTT. The V and J genes are TRBV5-4 and TRBJ1-6; D gene unclear. The CDR3 contains 12 residues. Germline assignment: CDR1 SGHNT and CDR2 YYREEE (reference sequence). V was clipped by 5 bases and J by 10 bases, with 10 bases between them.

This clonotype was found a few times. The genes are TRBV7-9 and TRBJ2-1; D may match TRBD1 or TRBD2 (5 bases each). Trimming cost V 1 base and J 7 bases, with 17 bases left between them. Germline V gene lookup returns CDR1 SEHNR and CDR2 FQNEAQ (reference sequence). CDR3 length equals 16 residues. CDR3: CASSLVLGARRNEQFF. DNA of the CDR3: TGTGCCAGCAGCTTAGTTCTCGGGGCGCGAAGGAATGAGCAGTTCTTC.

This clonotype was seen repeatedly, ten times or more. The V and J genes are TRBV3-1 and TRBJ2-3; D gene ambiguous. Between the trimmed V and J ends, which lost 0 bases and 1 base, there was a span of 20 bases. In germline, CDR1 is LGHDT, CDR2 YNNKEL (reference sequence). This CDR3 contains 19 residues. The CDR3 protein is CASSQDIPRRPTGTDTQYF. Here the CDR3 DNA reads TGTGCCAGCAGCCAAGATATCCCTAGAAGGCCAACCGGCACAGATACGCAGTATTTT.